What follows describes a single TCR beta chain. The antigen remains unidentified. A much larger clone differs from this one at a single base, so this may be a read error. This sample includes further DNA sequences coding for the same CDR3. The repertoire was sequenced with immunoSEQ multiplex PCR; TCRdb's copy has only in-frame clones and lacks some. The sample shows about 2 million clones, 90% to 95% of them seen only once. CDR1 KGHSH and CDR2 LQKENI come from the germline V gene. This CDR3 has 13 residues. This entry is derived from a study of shared clonotypes between healthy human individuals. Study-level results: Some naive CD4 clonotypes, about 5.5%, turned up in common across a handful of donors.

Sequenced sample: naive CD4+ T cells sorted from blood. The subset was: CD45RA+ positively selected. The source of this sequence is a man younger than 35 in good health. The chain couples TRBV18 to TRBJ1-2; no reliable D call. This CDR3 reads CASSPGPTYGYTF. CDR3 DNA: TGTGCCAGCTCACCTGGCCCCACCTATGGCTACACCTTT.